The 3 T cell receptor beta chains listed next were all sequenced from one sample in a study of vaccination and CD4 T cells after COVID-19. Time point noted: late sampling 161 to 241 days after vaccination in a few convalescent patients. Treatment of the sample: roughly 10-day PBMC culture with coronavirus spike peptide pools or control peptides (ViraFEST assay). For these TCRs, the target antigens are not known. An Oncomine TCR Beta short-read assay was used to sequence the DNA from cultured CD4+ T cells. One entry per CDR3 protein, called by TCRdb with MiXCR from the PCR reads. The sample shows approximately 18,000 distinct CDR3 sequences, around 47% of them seen only once. The sample was CD4+ T cells from blood, cultured in vitro, taken about 7 months after SARS-CoV-2 vaccination. The receptors come from a human donor who had recovered from COVID-19.

The chain combines TRBV20-1 with TRBJ2-5; 7 bases are shared with TRBD1. The CDR3 covers 13 residues. The J segment lost 5 bases and the V segment lost 3 bases, leaving 6 bases of the junction unmatched. Germline CDR1 reads DFQATT; CDR2 reads SNEGSKA (reference sequence). The CDR3 protein is CSASKGAEETQYF. CDR3 in DNA: TGCAGTGCTAGTAAGGGGGCGGAGGAGACCCAGTACTTC.

The V and J genes are TRBV7-3 and TRBJ2-7, with D perhaps given as TRBD1 or TRBD2 (5 bases each). The CDR3 is 14 residues long. V lost 2 bases, J lost 2 bases, and 10 bases lay in between. Looked up from germline, CDR1 is SGHTA and CDR2 is FQGTGA. DNA of the CDR3: TGTGCCAGCAGCTTAGGGACCGCCCCCTACGAGCAGTACTTC. It codes for CASSLGTAPYEQYF.

The J gene is TRBJ1-1, the V gene TRBV20-1; D ambiguous. The ends were cut back, 3 bases at V and 10 bases at J, with 12 bases in the middle. CDR3 length: 11 amino acids. CDR1 and CDR2 (germline): DFQATT, SNEGSKA (reference sequence). The CDR3 sequence: CSASNVGGAFF. DNA for the CDR3: TGCAGTGCTAGTAATGTAGGAGGAGCTTTCTTT.